A selection of T cell receptor beta chains follows, all from one sample in a study of shared clonotypes between healthy human individuals. Some clones are missing from TCRdb's copy, which holds only in-frame ones; the method was immunoSEQ multiplex PCR. Here the sample spans millions of clones, 90% to 95% being singletons. Sequencing was carried out using naive CD4+ T cells sorted from blood. All receptors derive from a man aged 18 to 35 in good health. Each CDR3 is given with its conserved first and last residue. D genes are given only for firm matches. Clone sizes are given selectively: once, few, many, or a class where the clone is expanded.

abundance,d_gene,j_gene,v_gene,CDR3nt,CDR3aa
NA,TRBD1,TRBJ2-7,TRBV5-1,TGCGCCAGCAGCTTGAAGCGGACAGGGGTATACGAGCAGTACTTC,CASSLKRTGVYEQYF
NA,NA,TRBJ2-1,TRBV6-5,TGTGCCAGGAAAGAGGGAGAGCAGTTCTTC,CARKEGEQFF
once,NA,TRBJ2-3,TRBV6-1,TGTGCCAGCAGTGAAGTCCTGGGGCAAAGTACGCAGTATTTT,CASSEVLGQSTQYF
NA,NA,TRBJ2-5,TRBV30,TGTGCCTGGACCCAGGCTGTACTCGGGACCCAGTACTTC,CAWTQAVLGTQYF
NA,TRBD1,TRBJ2-5,TRBV11-2,TGTGCCAGCAGCTCGTTTTGGACAGGACAAGAGACCCAGTACTTC,CASSSFWTGQETQYF
few,NA,TRBJ1-2,TRBV10-2,TGCGCCAGCAGCCCAGGGCTTGGCTACACCTTC,CASSPGLGYTF
NA,NA,TRBJ1-2,TRBV9,TGTGCCAGCAGCGTGACGGGCCAGGCTAACTATGGCTACACCTTC,CASSVTGQANYGYTF
NA,NA,TRBJ2-1,TRBV4-3,TGCGCCAGCAGCCAAGACGGTTGGGGATTTGGCAATGAGCAGTTCTTC,CASSQDGWGFGNEQFF
NA,NA,TRBJ2-3,TRBV2,TGTGCCAGCAGCGCTTTATCGGATACGCAGTATTTT,CASSALSDTQYF
NA,NA,TRBJ1-5,TRBV7-9,TGTGCCAGCAGCTTAGGGGGGCCCTGGAGCAATCAGCCCCAGCATTTT,CASSLGGPWSNQPQHF
NA,NA,TRBJ1-2,TRBV7-8,TGTGCCAGCAGCTTAGGGGCCGCGGAGAGCTACACCTTC,CASSLGAAESYTF
once,TRBD1,TRBJ1-2,TRBV19,TGTGCCAGTAGTCGAGGGGGCGACTATGGCTACACCTTC,CASSRGGDYGYTF
NA,NA,TRBJ1-1,TRBV7-2,TGTGCCAGCAGGAATGACGGCACTGAAGCTTTCTTT,CASRNDGTEAFF
once,NA,TRBJ2-1,TRBV2,TGTGCCAGTCTTGGGAGCTCCTACAATGAGCAGTTCTTC,CASLGSSYNEQFF
once,TRBD2,TRBJ2-3,TRBV5-1,TGCGCCAGCAGCCTGCCGGGGAGCGGGAGGGCCAATAATACGCAGTATTTT,CASSLPGSGRANNTQYF
once,NA,TRBJ1-5,TRBV5-1,TGCGCCAGCAGCACCGGGCCGGAGTTACCCCAGCATTTT,CASSTGPELPQHF
NA,TRBD2,TRBJ2-2,TRBV9,TGTGCCAGCAGCGTAGCAGCGGGAGCGAACACCGGGGAGCTGTTTTTT,CASSVAAGANTGELFF
NA,NA,TRBJ1-4,TRBV30,TGTGCCTGGAGTGTACTATCGGGGGCGATTAATGAAAAACTGTTTTTT,CAWSVLSGAINEKLFF
NA,NA,TRBJ1-6,TRBV2,TGTGCCAGCAGTCTTACGTCACCCCTCCACTTT,CASSLTSPLHF
NA,NA,TRBJ1-5,TRBV6-1,TGTGCCAGCAGTGATGATACCCTTAGCAATCAGCCCCAGCATTTT,CASSDDTLSNQPQHF
NA,TRBD2,TRBJ2-3,TRBV5-1,TGCGCCAGCAGCCTGGGACTAGCGGGAAATGGAGGCACAGATACGCAGTATTTT,CASSLGLAGNGGTDTQYF
NA,NA,TRBJ2-3,TRBV5-1,TGCGCCAGCAGTTTATACGGACAGCCTAGCACAGATACGCAGTATTTT,CASSLYGQPSTDTQYF
NA,NA,TRBJ2-3,TRBV2,TGTGCCAGCAGTGACCAGTTCCCAGATACGCAGTATTTT,CASSDQFPDTQYF
NA,TRBD2,TRBJ2-1,TRBV13,TGTGCCAGCAGCGCACCGGGACTAGCGTCATTCTCCTACAATGAGCAGTTCTTC,CASSAPGLASFSYNEQFF
NA,NA,TRBJ1-6,TRBV18,TGTGCCAGCTCACCACCGTCTGTTCAGGGTTACTCACCCCTCCACTTT,CASSPPSVQGYSPLHF
NA,NA,TRBJ2-5,TRBV10-3,TGTGCCATCAGTGACGCACAGACCCAGTACTTC,CAISDAQTQYF
NA,TRBD2,TRBJ2-3,TRBV11-2,TGTGCCAGCAGCTTAAGGTTTAGCGGGGGGTCTAGCACAGATACGCAGTATTTT,CASSLRFSGGSSTDTQYF
NA,NA,TRBJ1-1,TRBV27,TGTGCCAGCAGGACGATCAGGGTTCAGCGCACTGAAGCTTTCTTT,CASRTIRVQRTEAFF
NA,NA,TRBJ2-3,TRBV10-3,TGTGCCATACAGGTTTTAGATACGCAGTATTTT,CAIQVLDTQYF
NA,NA,TRBJ2-7,TRBV5-4,TGTGCCAGCAGGGTGGGGTCCGAGCAGTACTTC,CASRVGSEQYF
NA,NA,TRBJ2-6,TRBV18,TGTGCCAGCTCACCAGTAGGAACTGGGGCCAACGTCCTGACTTTC,CASSPVGTGANVLTF
NA,NA,TRBJ2-1,TRBV11-3,TGTGCCAGCAGCTCTAGCTCTTCGTTCTACAATGAGCAGTTCTTC,CASSSSSSFYNEQFF
NA,NA,TRBJ2-2,TRBV9,TGTGCCAGCAGCCCATTGAACGGCGCCGGGGAGCTGTTTTTT,CASSPLNGAGELFF
NA,TRBD1,TRBJ1-2,TRBV11-3,TGTGCCAGCAGCCCCCGGGACAGGGGGTATTATTTGCGTGGCTACACCTTC,CASSPRDRGYYLRGYTF
NA,NA,TRBJ1-2,TRBV7-8,TGTGCCAGCAGCTTAGGGCGGCAGCTCTCTAACTATGGCTACACCTTC,CASSLGRQLSNYGYTF
NA,NA,TRBJ2-4,TRBV28,TGTGCCAGCATCAAGTCGGCGCATCTAGCCAAAAACATTCAGTACTTC,CASIKSAHLAKNIQYF
NA,TRBD2,TRBJ2-5,TRBV4-3,TGCGCCAGCAGCCAAGAAAAGGGACTACAAGAGACCCAGTACTTC,CASSQEKGLQETQYF
NA,TRBD2,TRBJ2-5,TRBV5-8,TGTGCCAGCAGCCCAGGGGGACTAGCGGGGCAAGAGACCCAGTACTTC,CASSPGGLAGQETQYF
once,NA,TRBJ2-3,TRBV6-1,TGTGCCAGCAGCCGAGGGCGGGGAAGCACAGATACGCAGTATTTT,CASSRGRGSTDTQYF
NA,TRBD2,TRBJ2-7,TRBV18,TGTGCCAGCTCACCACCGGGGCTAGCGGGAGCCCTCTACGAGCAGTACTTC,CASSPPGLAGALYEQYF
NA,NA,TRBJ2-2,TRBV6-1,TGTGCCAGCAGTGAGATCATACAGGGAACCGGGGAGCTGTTTTTT,CASSEIIQGTGELFF
NA,NA,TRBJ2-4,TRBV7-2,TGTGCCAGCAGCTTTGGAGGGGGGGACAGGCACTACTTC,CASSFGGGDRHYF
once,NA,TRBJ1-6,TRBV10-2,TGCGCCAGCAGTGAGGCAGCCTATTCACCCCTCCACTTT,CASSEAAYSPLHF
NA,TRBD1,TRBJ2-7,TRBV6-1,TGTGCCAGCAAGGGACAGGACCTTTACGAGCAGTACTTC,CASKGQDLYEQYF
NA,TRBD2,TRBJ2-3,TRBV5-5,TGTGCCAGCAGCTTGCGACCTAGCGGGAGTTTTGATACGCAGTATTTT,CASSLRPSGSFDTQYF
NA,TRBD1,TRBJ2-1,TRBV18,TGTGCCAGCTCACCCTCCGACAGGGGGCAGGGGTACAATGAGCAGTTCTTC,CASSPSDRGQGYNEQFF
NA,NA,TRBJ1-4,TRBV6-5,TGTGCCAGCGGCACGTCTGAAAAACTGTTTTTT,CASGTSEKLFF
NA,NA,TRBJ2-1,TRBV7-9,TGTGCCAGCAGTGGGTGGGGCCAATACAATGAGCAGTTCTTC,CASSGWGQYNEQFF
NA,NA,TRBJ1-6,TRBV5-1,TGCGCCAGCAGCGAGGGAGGGACTTATAATTCACCCCTCCACTTT,CASSEGGTYNSPLHF
NA,NA,TRBJ1-3,TRBV11-2,TGTGCCAGCAGCTTACTCGGGGTCCCTGGAAACACCATATATTTT,CASSLLGVPGNTIYF